The 28 T cell receptor beta chains below come from one sample, sequenced in a study of blood T cell repertoires in COVID-19. Produced via immunoSEQ multiplex PCR; TCRdb's table is partial and in-frame only. The sample has about 280,000 clones, 70% to 90% seen once; the top ten hold approximately 11%. Specimen: peripheral blood. The origin of the receptors is a woman in her seventies with acute or convalescent COVID-19.

This clone appeared a single time. This sequence joins TRBV25-1 and TRBJ1-2; TRBD1 might be the D (6 bases). This CDR3 is 14 amino acids long. Germline V gene data show CDR1 as MGHDK and CDR2 as SYGVNS. V lost 6 bases and J lost 6, with 17 bases in between. CDR3: CASREGGVENGYTF. The CDR3 DNA reads as TGTGCCAGCAGAGAAGGGGGGGTCGAGAATGGCTACACCTTC.

The chain links TRBV2 to TRBJ2-2; no clear D gene. This CDR3 region has 14 residues. Per the germline V gene, CDR1 is SNHLY and CDR2 is FYNNEI. The ends were cut back, 7 bases at V and 0 bases at J, with 9 bases in the middle. The DNA of the CDR3 is TGTGCCAGCATTTTACAGCCGAACACCGGGGAGCTGTTTTTT. Protein: CASILQPNTGELFF.

V gene TRBV5-1 combines with J gene TRBJ2-3; 8 nucleotides agree with TRBD1. V shed 1 base and J 3 bases; nucleotides not matched to a gene: 1. This CDR3 has 14 residues. Germline V lookup: CDR1 SGHRS, CDR2 YFSETQ. The CDR3 here is CASSLYRGTDTQYF. The DNA for the CDR3 is TGCGCCAGCAGCTTGTACAGGGGGACAGATACGCAGTATTTT.

The chain is built from TRBV11-2 and TRBJ1-2; 9 nucleotides line up with TRBD1. The germline V gene has CDR1 SGHAT and CDR2 FQNNGV. This CDR3 is built from 15 residues. Trimming cost V 5 bases and J 4 bases; bases outside gene matches: 8. As DNA, the CDR3 is TGTGCCAGCAGCCTAGCCGGGACAGGGCCCTATGGCTACACCTTC. Translated, it gives CASSLAGTGPYGYTF.

The CDR3 DNA is TGTGCCAGCAGCTTACTACAGGGGGCTCGTGGCTACACCTTC. Its protein is CASSLLQGARGYTF. The chain has TRBV7-8 and TRBJ1-2, with 9 bases identical to TRBD1. CDR1 is SGHVS, CDR2 FQNEAQ, per germline. CDR3 length: 14 residues. After removal of 2 bases from V and 7 bases from J, the junction contained 5 bases not matched to a gene.

This sequence joins TRBV5-1 and TRBJ1-2; 10 nucleotides agree with TRBD1. Per the germline V gene, CDR1 is SGHRS and CDR2 is YFSETQ. The junction had 4 bases not matched to a gene; V was cut back by 0 bases and J by 2 bases. The CDR3 length is 16 residues. CDR3 nucleotide sequence: TGCGCCAGCAGCTTGGCAGGGGGACAGGGGAACTATGGCTACACCTTC. Protein: CASSLAGGQGNYGYTF.

The rearrangement joins TRBV6-6 to TRBJ1-1; D might be TRBD1 (5 bases). The V gene's germline CDR1 is MNHNY and CDR2 SVGAGI (reference sequence). V was shortened by 2 bases and J by 1 base, with 8 bases between the two germline ends. This CDR3 is built from 14 residues. Here the CDR3 DNA reads TGTGCCAGCAGTTACCGACAGCCGAACACTGAAGCTTTCTTT. Translated, it gives CASSYRQPNTEAFF.

The chain couples TRBV30 to TRBJ1-6; 11 bases line up with TRBD1. Germline CDR1 and CDR2: GTSNPN and SVGIG (reference sequence). V lost 2 bases, J lost 4 bases, and 7 bases stayed unmatched. This CDR3 has 17 residues. In DNA, the CDR3 is TGTGCCTGGAGTTCCGGGACAGGGGGTCGGTATAATTCACCCCTCCACTTT. Residues: CAWSSGTGGRYNSPLHF. Together with reference TRBV30 and TRBJ1-6, the CDR3 gives the full variable domain: SQTIHQWPATLVQPVGSPLSLECTVEGTSNPNLYWYRQAAGRGLQLLFYSVGIGQISSEVPQNLSASRPQDRQFILSSKKLLLSDSGFYLCAWSSGTGGRYNSPLHFGNGTRLTVT.

This clone was seen only once. The genes are TRBV2 and TRBJ2-7, with a tentative D call TRBD1 (5 bases). There are 12 residues in the CDR3. Germline CDR1 reads SNHLY; CDR2 reads FYNNEI. Trimming left V 5 bases short and J 2 bases short, with 7 bases between. The CDR3 region has the DNA TGTGCCAGCAGTAAGACAGCCTACGAGCAGTACTTC. Translating it yields CASSKTAYEQYF.

The chain combines TRBV5-4 with TRBJ2-4; 9 bases agree with TRBD2. J gave up 5 bases and V 4 bases, and 7 bases lay outside the gene matches. The CDR3 consists of 15 residues. The germline V gene encodes CDR1 SGHNT and CDR2 YYREEE (reference sequence). The CDR3 bases are TGTGCCAGCAGCATCCGGACTAGCGTGGAAAACATTCAGTACTTC. It specifies CASSIRTSVENIQYF.

This chain links TRBV28 with TRBJ2-7; the match to TRBD2 covers 7 bases. After removal of 6 bases from V and 4 bases from J, the junction contained 0 bases not matched to a gene. The CDR3 has 11 amino acids. Germline V gives CDR1 MDHEN, CDR2 SYDVKM. As DNA, the CDR3 is TGTGCCAGCAGGGGGGGGTACGAGCAGTACTTC. Translation gives CASRGGYEQYF.

The CDR3 DNA reads TGTGCCAGCAGCCCCTTGACAGCTGTCTCTGGAAACACCATATATTTT. This codes for CASSPLTAVSGNTIYF. The rearrangement uses TRBV7-9 and TRBJ1-3; possible D gene TRBD1, 5 bases. V was shortened by 5 bases and J by 0 bases, with 14 bases between the two germline ends. Germline loops: CDR1 SEHNR, CDR2 FQNEAQ (reference sequence). The CDR3 has 16 residues.

The chain is built from TRBV3-1 (or the pseudogene TRBV3-2) and TRBJ1-4; D is ambiguous. This CDR3 contains 13 residues. Germline V lookup: CDR1 LGHDT, CDR2 YNNKEL (reference sequence). The V end lost 4 bases, the J end lost 8 bases, and 11 bases lay between the germline ends. The CDR3 DNA sequence: TGTGCCAGCAGCCGCGGGGTTCCCGAAAAACTGTTTTTT. It encodes CASSRGVPEKLFF.

V usage is TRBV27 and J usage is TRBJ1-1; 7 nucleotides align to TRBD1. Germline values: CDR1 MNHEY, CDR2 SMNVEV (reference sequence). The CDR3 contains 16 residues. V was clipped by 0 bases and J by 0 bases; unmatched bases: 4. The CDR3 protein is CASSLSRQGLNTEAFF. The CDR3 DNA reads as TGTGCCAGCAGTTTATCGAGACAGGGATTGAACACTGAAGCTTTCTTT.

The gene calls are TRBV24-1 and TRBJ1-2, with 7 nucleotides matching TRBD1. This CDR3 contains 12 residues. Trimming cost V 10 bases and J 8 bases; bases outside gene matches: 9. Germline lookup yields CDR1 KGHDR and CDR2 SFDVKD. CDR3 loop: CATRPQGNGYTF. CDR3 DNA: TGTGCCACGCGGCCACAGGGGAACGGCTACACCTTC.

This chain joins TRBV5-1 and TRBJ2-5, with a possible D match to TRBD2 (6 bases). The germline CDR1 and CDR2 sequences are SGHRS and YFSETQ. Trimming took 0 bases from V and 7 from J, leaving 10 bases between them. The CDR3 consists of 13 residues. The DNA for the CDR3 is TGCGCCAGCAGCTTGGTAGCGGCGGGGACCCAGTACTTC. As protein: CASSLVAAGTQYF.

The gene calls are TRBV2 and TRBJ1-3; D uncertain. The CDR3 spans 13 residues. Germline V gives CDR1 SNHLY, CDR2 FYNNEI. V shed 6 bases and J shed 4 bases, with 10 bases lying between them. Written as DNA, the CDR3 is TGTGCCAGCAGCGGCGGACTCGGAAACACCATATATTTT. Its translation: CASSGGLGNTIYF.

About this clone itself: Sequence at one end of the junction differs from germline and may be a read error. V and J are TRBV7-7 and TRBJ2-1; 11 nucleotides agree with TRBD2. CDR1 and CDR2 from the germline V gene are SSHAT and FNYEAQ (reference sequence). The CDR3 is 16 amino acids. CDR3 region: CASSSSSGGSYNEQFF. The DNA for the CDR3 is TGTGCTAGCAGCTCGTCTAGCGGGGGGTCCTACAATGAGCAGTTCTTC.

This chain uses TRBV20-1 with TRBJ1-1; D is uncertain. Trimming shortened V by 7 bases and J by 7 bases, and 7 bases separated the two germline ends. This CDR3 is 9 amino acids long. The germline gives CDR1 DFQATT, CDR2 SNEGSKA (reference sequence). CDR3 protein: CSGGSEAFF. The CDR3 DNA reads as TGCAGTGGAGGGAGTGAAGCTTTCTTT.

The rearrangement uses TRBV2 and TRBJ1-2; D is perhaps TRBD1 (5 bases). From germline, CDR1 is SNHLY and CDR2 FYNNEI. The CDR3 is 14 amino acids. Trimming cost V 8 bases and J 0 bases, with 13 bases left between them. Written as DNA, the CDR3 is TGTGCCAGCCGGGCGGTAGGGGCTAACTATGGCTACACCTTC. The encoded protein is CASRAVGANYGYTF.

The CDR3 DNA follows: TGTGCCAGCAGCCGCCTGGGGGGCTCCTACAATGAGCAGTTCTTC. Translation gives CASSRLGGSYNEQFF. The genes are TRBV3-1 (or the pseudogene TRBV3-2) and TRBJ2-1; D is perhaps TRBD2 (6 bases). The CDR3 contains 15 residues. Trimming pared 4 bases from V and 0 bases from J, leaving 10 bases between. CDR1 is LGHDT, CDR2 YNNKEL, per germline (reference sequence).

This chain joins TRBV5-1 and TRBJ2-7; TRBD2 aligns across 9 bases. Germline assignment: CDR1 SGHRS and CDR2 YFSETQ. Trimming removed 3 bases from V and 7 bases from J; junction bases left unmatched: 14. The length of the CDR3 is 16 residues. The CDR3 here is CASSWLAGSSTGEQYF. CDR3 nucleotide sequence: TGCGCCAGCAGCTGGCTAGCGGGGTCGTCTACTGGGGAGCAGTACTTC.

CDR3 DNA sequence: TGTGCCAGCGCTGGACAGTGGCCCGTTGCAACTGAAGCTTTCTTT. Amino acids: CASAGQWPVATEAFF. V usage is TRBV18 and J usage is TRBJ1-1, with D possibly matching TRBD1 (6 bases). The V gene's germline CDR1 is KGHSH and CDR2 LQKENI. The CDR3 runs to 15 residues. Trimming removed 8 bases from V and 5 bases from J, with 21 bases in between. Complete variable domain (other parts from reference TRBV18 and TRBJ1-1): NAGVMQNPRHLVRRRGQEARLRCSPMKGHSHVYWYRQLPEEGLKFMVYLQKENIIDESGMPKERFSAEFPKEGPSILRIQQVVRGDSAAYFCASAGQWPVATEAFFGQGTRLTVV.

This chain links TRBV7-9 with TRBJ2-2; unclear D gene. From germline, CDR1 is SEHNR and CDR2 FQNEAQ (reference sequence). The V and J ends lost 5 bases and 2 bases respectively, with 12 bases between them. This CDR3 is built from 15 residues. The CDR3 region has the DNA TGTGCCAGCAGCCAAAGATCAGGCAACACCGGGGAGCTGTTTTTT. Its protein product is CASSQRSGNTGELFF.

This clone was observed a few times. The chain recombines TRBV6-5 with TRBJ1-1; 9 bases are a match to TRBD1. The CDR3 totals 15 residues. The J segment lost 10 bases and the V segment lost 10 bases, leaving 19 bases of the junction unmatched. CDR1 and CDR2 (germline): MNHEY, SVGAGI. For the CDR3, the DNA is TGTGCCACCTACCCGGGACAGGGAGGAGGGCGGCGAGCTTTCTTT. Its protein is CATYPGQGGGRRAFF.

V and J are TRBV6-1 and TRBJ1-5; D gene ambiguous. Germline assignment: CDR1 MNHNS and CDR2 SASEGT. The CDR3 runs 13 residues. Trimming removed 1 base at V and 10 bases at J, with 11 bases between. The CDR3 nucleotides read TGTGCCAGCAGTGAAGACCCGTACACCCCCCAGCATTTT. This translates into CASSEDPYTPQHF.

For this clone: Germline is not matched at one junction end, which may reflect a read error. V usage is TRBV20-1 and J usage is TRBJ2-2, with D perhaps TRBD2 (5 bases). The CDR3 spans 14 residues. Germline V gene lookup returns CDR1 DFQATT and CDR2 SNEGSKA (reference sequence). The CDR3 DNA follows: TGCAGCGCTAGTCTTCGAGGGAATTTCCGGGAGCTGTTTTTT. Its translation is CSASLRGNFRELFF.

The V and J genes are TRBV3-1 (or the pseudogene TRBV3-2) and TRBJ1-3, with TRBD1 matching 8 bases. J gave up 2 bases and V 4 bases, and 19 bases lay outside the gene matches. CDR3 length equals 20 residues. CDR1 LGHDT and CDR2 YNNKEL come from the germline V gene (reference sequence). This CDR3 reads CASSRGLARPQGAAGNTIYF. DNA for the CDR3: TGTGCCAGCAGCCGGGGACTAGCAAGGCCCCAGGGGGCAGCTGGAAACACCATATATTTT.